Below, 24 T cell receptor beta chains from the same sample are listed, as sequenced in a study of blood T cell repertoires in COVID-19 (dated by TCRdb to 2018 to 2021). The library was built by means of the immunoSEQ multiplex PCR assay. The table was pulled from immuneACCESS by TCRdb, which kept in-frame rearrangements only. Such tables lose some clones; where checked, under half of the loss comes from unresolved V genes, and the rest has no known cause. In all, the sample holds about 250,000 clones, and about four fifths of those were seen once. Clones ranked in the top ten supply just over 8.5% of the sample. Material for sequencing was peripheral blood. Receptor source: a man aged 35 to 55 with active or convalescent COVID-19.

This clone is a singleton in its sample. The chain recombines TRBV30 with TRBJ1-1, with D maybe TRBD1 (5 bases). Germline V CDR1 and CDR2: GTSNPN, SVGIG (reference sequence). The CDR3 sequence is 14 residues long. V was cut by 3 bases and J by 7 bases, with 18 bases left in between. CDR3 coding DNA: TGTGCCTGGAGCTCTAGGACCCCCGGGGGTGAAGCTTTCTTT. Translated: CAWSSRTPGGEAFF. Supplemented by reference TRBV30 and TRBJ1-1, the full variable domain reads SQTIHQWPATLVQPVGSPLSLECTVEGTSNPNLYWYRQAAGRGLQLLFYSVGIGQISSEVPQNLSASRPQDRQFILSSKKLLLSDSGFYLCAWSSRTPGGEAFFGQGTRLTVV.

V gene TRBV7-9 combines with J gene TRBJ1-2, with D possibly matching TRBD1 (5 bases). Looked up from germline, CDR1 is SEHNR and CDR2 is FQNEAQ (reference sequence). The CDR3 consists of 14 residues. Trimming shortened V by 5 bases and J by 6 bases, and 16 bases separated the two germline ends. The CDR3 bases are TGTGCCAGCAGCCAGATCGGGACTAGTAATGGCTACACCTTC. Amino acids: CASSQIGTSNGYTF.

This chain joins TRBV2 and TRBJ1-2; a weak D match, TRBD1 (6 bases). V lost 10 bases, J lost 3 bases, and 15 bases lay in between. This CDR3 has 13 amino acids. From germline, CDR1 is SNHLY and CDR2 FYNNEI. CDR3 nucleotide sequence: TGTGCCACCCAAAACAGGGATGACTATGGCTACACCTTC. Translating it yields CATQNRDDYGYTF.

This chain connects TRBV5-1 to TRBJ2-1, with a weak D call TRBD2 (6 bases). Looked up from germline, CDR1 is SGHRS and CDR2 is YFSETQ. V lost 0 bases and J 4 bases, leaving 14 bases between the germline ends. The CDR3 totals 16 residues. In nucleotides, the CDR3 is TGCGCCAGCAGCTTGGCTTCACCGGCGGGGTACAATGAGCAGTTCTTC. Its translation: CASSLASPAGYNEQFF.

The chain employs TRBV5-5 and TRBJ2-1, with D hard to call. Trimming pared 4 bases from V and 8 bases from J, leaving 19 bases between. This CDR3 region has 15 residues. Germline lookup yields CDR1 SGHKS and CDR2 YYEKEE (reference sequence). CDR3 amino acids: CASSLYDLDGDEQFF. The CDR3 DNA reads TGTGCCAGCAGCCTCTACGACTTAGATGGAGATGAGCAGTTCTTC.

The V gene is TRBV11-3, the J gene TRBJ1-2; maybe TRBD1 (5 bases). CDR1 and CDR2 from the germline V gene are SGHNT and YENEEA. CDR3 size: 14 residues. Trimming left V 8 bases short and J 7 bases short, with 20 bases between. The CDR3 loop is CASGQLGVPSGYTF. The CDR3 DNA reads as TGTGCCAGCGGCCAGCTAGGGGTGCCTAGTGGCTACACCTTC.

V gene TRBV18 combines with J gene TRBJ1-2, with D perhaps matching TRBD1 (6 bases). The CDR3 runs to 13 residues. V lost 6 bases to trimming and J lost 4 bases, with 12 bases between them. CDR1 KGHSH and CDR2 LQKENI come from the germline V gene. The CDR3 reads CASSHRDSYGYTF. The CDR3 DNA reads as TGTGCCAGCTCCCACAGGGATTCCTATGGCTACACCTTC.

A single count supports this clone. The V gene is TRBV4-2, the J gene TRBJ1-1; TRBD1 might be the D (5 bases). CDR1 is LGHNA, CDR2 YNFKEQ, per germline. The V end was cut by 2 bases, the J end by 5 bases, with 9 bases between. The CDR3 consists of 13 residues. Here the CDR3 DNA reads TGTGCCAGCAGCCAACAGGGTGATACTGAAGCTTTCTTT. Its protein is CASSQQGDTEAFF.

This clone was seen just once. The CDR3 here is CASSLVGAGGLIYEQYF. CDR3 in DNA: TGTGCCAGCAGCTTAGTCGGGGCAGGAGGGCTGATCTACGAGCAGTACTTC. The genes are TRBV11-2 and TRBJ2-7; D may be TRBD2 (6 bases). Germline CDR1 is SGHAT and CDR2 is FQNNGV. The CDR3 length is 17 residues. V shed 1 base and J shed 3 bases, with 19 bases lying between them.

The V gene is TRBV29-1, the J gene TRBJ2-1, with D tentatively TRBD1 (6 bases). This CDR3 spans 14 amino acids. With 2 bases removed from V and 5 bases from J, the gap between germline ends came to 13 bases. CDR1 is SQVTM, CDR2 ANQGSEA, per germline. The DNA of the CDR3 is TGCAGCGTTGAATCCAGGGGTCACAACAATGAGCAGTTCTTC. As protein: CSVESRGHNNEQFF.

The chain employs TRBV30 and TRBJ2-5; TRBD2 is a possible D gene (5 bases). The CDR3 covers 15 residues. V was trimmed by 3 bases and J by 5 bases, leaving 19 bases between them. Per germline, CDR1 GTSNPN and CDR2 SVGIG (reference sequence). This CDR3 is CAWSDLVGSPETQYF. CDR3 coding DNA: TGTGCCTGGAGCGACCTGGTGGGGAGTCCGGAGACCCAGTACTTC.

CDR3 nucleotides: TGTGCCAGCAGCTTAGCACCCGGGGAGAATTCACCCCTCCACTTT. This translates into CASSLAPGENSPLHF. This chain uses TRBV7-6 with TRBJ1-6; D gene uncertain. Germline V gives CDR1 SGHVS, CDR2 FNYEAQ. V dropped 0 bases and J dropped 7 bases, with 10 bases sitting between them. The CDR3 is 15 amino acids.

V gene TRBV27 combines with J gene TRBJ1-2; D gene ambiguous. Between the trimmed V and J ends, which lost 7 bases and 10 bases, there was a span of 31 bases. Germline V gene data show CDR1 as MNHEY and CDR2 as SMNVEV (reference sequence). This CDR3 is 17 amino acids long. CDR3 nucleotide sequence: TGTGCCAGCACTCCCCCTGGCGCCGGGGTGGGTGGTTTGGACTACACCTTC. Translation gives CASTPPGAGVGGLDYTF.

This chain joins TRBV28 and TRBJ1-5; possible D gene TRBD1, 6 bases. Germline CDR1 reads MDHEN; CDR2 reads SYDVKM. Trimming shortened V by 8 bases and J by 8 bases, and 19 bases separated the two germline ends. The CDR3 contains 14 residues. CDR3 amino acids: CASGSGALAKPQHF. CDR3 nucleotides: TGTGCCAGCGGTTCAGGGGCTCTCGCTAAGCCCCAGCATTTT.

V gene TRBV18 combines with J gene TRBJ1-3; 8 bases are a match to TRBD1. V lost 0 bases, J lost 2 bases, and 6 bases stayed unmatched. Per germline, CDR1 KGHSH and CDR2 LQKENI. CDR3 size: 17 residues. The CDR3 sequence is CASSPPSQGAAGNTIYF. CDR3 coding DNA: TGTGCCAGCTCACCACCTAGCCAGGGGGCCGCTGGAAACACCATATATTTT.

DNA of the CDR3: TGTGCCAGCAGAATTGACAGCTCTGGAAACACCATATATTTT. Translated: CASRIDSSGNTIYF. The chain links TRBV2 to TRBJ1-3, with D perhaps TRBD1 (5 bases). Per germline, CDR1 SNHLY and CDR2 FYNNEI. V was cut by 6 bases and J by 0 bases, with 9 bases left in between. The CDR3 covers 14 residues.

This chain uses TRBV5-1 with TRBJ2-3; 14 nucleotides line up with TRBD2. J lost 5 bases, V lost 3 bases, and 5 bases had no gene match. Germline V gene sequence: CDR1 SGHRS, CDR2 YFSETQ. The CDR3 totals 16 residues. The DNA for the CDR3 is TGCGCCAGCAGCTCAGGACTAGCGGGAGGTGGAGATACGCAGTATTTT. Its translation: CASSSGLAGGGDTQYF.

This clone is a singleton in its sample. The chain joins TRBV13 to TRBJ2-1, with D unclear. Per germline, CDR1 PRHDT and CDR2 FYEKMQ (reference sequence). With 3 bases removed from V and 5 bases from J, the gap between germline ends came to 14 bases. The CDR3 is made up of 15 amino acids. The CDR3 DNA is TGTGCCAGCAGCTTGGGCCCCTCCCCACACAATGAGCAGTTCTTC. Its translation is CASSLGPSPHNEQFF.

The rearrangement links TRBV7-2 to TRBJ1-6; the match to TRBD1 covers 7 bases. This CDR3 region has 17 residues. The junction had 12 bases not matched to a gene; V was cut back by 5 bases and J by 5 bases. Germline V lookup: CDR1 SGHTA, CDR2 FQGNSA. CDR3 sequence: CASSIGQNRGNNSPLHF. For the CDR3, the DNA is TGTGCCAGCAGCATAGGGCAAAACAGGGGAAATAATTCACCCCTCCACTTT.

This clone was counted a few times. V is TRBV7-6 and J is TRBJ2-7; no clear D. The CDR3 spans 13 residues. The ends were cut back, 4 bases at V and 4 bases at J, with 11 bases in the middle. The germline CDR1 and CDR2 sequences are SGHVS and FNYEAQ. CDR3 protein: CASSSFSGYEQYF. The DNA for the CDR3 is TGTGCCAGCAGCTCCTTCTCCGGGTACGAGCAGTACTTC.

The chain is built from TRBV21-1 and TRBJ1-1; no DNA check was done on the table's D call, TRBD1. TRBV21-1 is a documented pseudogene. The CDR3 covers 15 residues. CDR3 loop: CASSKGAVVNTEAFF. CDR3 DNA: TGTGCCAGCAGCAAAGGGGCAGTCGTGAACACTGAAGCTTTCTTT.

The CDR3 here is CASSLDSWGQGAREQYF. The DNA for the CDR3 is TGTGCCAGCAGCTTAGATTCGTGGGGACAGGGGGCGAGAGAGCAGTACTTC. This chain connects TRBV11-2 to TRBJ2-7, with 12 bases identical to TRBD1. The CDR3 consists of 17 residues. Germline CDR1 reads SGHAT; CDR2 reads FQNNGV. Trimming cost V 0 bases and J 7 bases; bases outside gene matches: 10.

The genes are TRBV4-1 and TRBJ2-5; 10 bases match TRBD2. Germline trimming cut 6 bases from V and 2 bases from J; bases unmatched to any gene: 15. The CDR3 runs to 18 residues. Germline loops: CDR1 MGHRA, CDR2 YSYEKL. The CDR3 DNA reads as TGCGCCAGCAGTCCGGGGAGCGGGGGGGCCCACACACAAGAGACCCAGTACTTC. Translating gives CASSPGSGGAHTQETQYF.

The chain uses TRBV6-5 and TRBJ2-3, with TRBD1 matching over 9 bases. Per the germline V gene, CDR1 is MNHEY and CDR2 is SVGAGI. The V segment lost 4 bases and the J segment 5 bases; nucleotides outside the gene matches: 4. CDR3 length: 14 amino acids. The CDR3 coding sequence is TGTGCCAGCAGTTTACAGGGGGCTGGAGATACGCAGTATTTT. This translates into CASSLQGAGDTQYF.